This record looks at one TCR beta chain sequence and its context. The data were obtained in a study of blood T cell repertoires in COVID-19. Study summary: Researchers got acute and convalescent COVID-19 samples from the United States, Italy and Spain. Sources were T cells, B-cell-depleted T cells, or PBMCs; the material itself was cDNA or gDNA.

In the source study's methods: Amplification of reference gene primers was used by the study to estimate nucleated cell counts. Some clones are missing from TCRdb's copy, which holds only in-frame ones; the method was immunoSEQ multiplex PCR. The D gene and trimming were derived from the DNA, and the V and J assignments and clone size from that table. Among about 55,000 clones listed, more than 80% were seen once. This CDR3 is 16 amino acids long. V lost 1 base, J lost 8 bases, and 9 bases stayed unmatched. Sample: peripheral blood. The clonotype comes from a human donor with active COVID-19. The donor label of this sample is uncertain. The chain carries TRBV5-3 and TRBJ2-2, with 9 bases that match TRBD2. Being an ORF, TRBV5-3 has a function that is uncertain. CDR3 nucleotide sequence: TGTGCCAGAAGCTTGCGAGTAGCGGGAGTCAGGGGGGAGCTGTTTTTT. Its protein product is CARSLRVAGVRGELFF.